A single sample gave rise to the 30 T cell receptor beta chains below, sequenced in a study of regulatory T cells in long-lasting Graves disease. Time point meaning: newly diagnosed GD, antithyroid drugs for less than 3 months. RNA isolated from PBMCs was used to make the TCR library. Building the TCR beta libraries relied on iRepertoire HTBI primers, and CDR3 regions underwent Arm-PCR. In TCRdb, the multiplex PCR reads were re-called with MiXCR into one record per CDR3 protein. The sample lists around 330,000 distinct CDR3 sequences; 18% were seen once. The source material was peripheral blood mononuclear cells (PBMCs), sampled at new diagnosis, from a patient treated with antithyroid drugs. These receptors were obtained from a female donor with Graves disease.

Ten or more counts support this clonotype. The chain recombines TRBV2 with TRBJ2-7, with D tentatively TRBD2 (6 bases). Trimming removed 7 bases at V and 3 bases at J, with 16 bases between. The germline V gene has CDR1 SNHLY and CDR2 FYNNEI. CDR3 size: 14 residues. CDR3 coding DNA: TGTGCCAGCAACCGGGGGACCCCGGACTACGAGCAGTACTTC. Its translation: CASNRGTPDYEQYF.

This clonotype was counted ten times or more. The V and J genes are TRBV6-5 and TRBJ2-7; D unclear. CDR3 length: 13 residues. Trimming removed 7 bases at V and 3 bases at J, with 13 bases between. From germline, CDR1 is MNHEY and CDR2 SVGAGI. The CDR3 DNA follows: TGTGCCAGCAAGTTACTCGGAGACTACGAGCAGTACTTC. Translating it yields CASKLLGDYEQYF.

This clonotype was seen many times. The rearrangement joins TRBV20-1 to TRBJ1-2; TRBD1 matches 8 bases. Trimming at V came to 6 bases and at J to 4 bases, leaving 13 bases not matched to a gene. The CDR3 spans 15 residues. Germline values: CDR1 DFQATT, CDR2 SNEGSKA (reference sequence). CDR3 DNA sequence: TGCAGTGCAGGGGCACCGCAGGGGGCTGGCTATGGCTACACCTTC. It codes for CSAGAPQGAGYGYTF.

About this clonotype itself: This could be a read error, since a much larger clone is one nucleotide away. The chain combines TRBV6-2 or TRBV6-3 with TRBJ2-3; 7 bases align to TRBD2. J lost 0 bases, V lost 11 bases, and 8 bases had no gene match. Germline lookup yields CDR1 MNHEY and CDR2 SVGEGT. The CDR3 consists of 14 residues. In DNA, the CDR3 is TGTGCCGGGGGGGGGGAAGGAAGCACAGATACGCAGTATTTT. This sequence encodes CAGGGEGSTDTQYF.

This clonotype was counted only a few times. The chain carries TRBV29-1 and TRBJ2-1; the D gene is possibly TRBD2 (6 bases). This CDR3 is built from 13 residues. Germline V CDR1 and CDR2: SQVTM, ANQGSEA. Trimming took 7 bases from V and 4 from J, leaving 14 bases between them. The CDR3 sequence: CSAPTGGYNEQFF. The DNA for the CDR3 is TGCAGCGCACCCACCGGGGGTTACAATGAGCAGTTCTTC.

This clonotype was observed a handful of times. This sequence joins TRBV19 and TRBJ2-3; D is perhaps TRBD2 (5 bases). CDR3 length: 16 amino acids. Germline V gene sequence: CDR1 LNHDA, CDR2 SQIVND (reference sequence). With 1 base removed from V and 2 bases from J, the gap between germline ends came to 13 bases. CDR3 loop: CASSIGPGIPTDTQYF. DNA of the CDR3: TGTGCCAGTAGTATAGGGCCGGGGATCCCCACAGATACGCAGTATTTT.

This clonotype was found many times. This CDR3 reads CASSLVDGGTDTQYF. The CDR3 coding sequence is TGTGCCAGCAGCTTAGTAGACGGAGGCACAGATACGCAGTATTTT. This chain links TRBV7-9 with TRBJ2-3; D remains ambiguous. The CDR3 runs to 15 residues. Looked up from germline, CDR1 is SEHNR and CDR2 is FQNEAQ (reference sequence). Between the trimmed V and J ends, which lost 1 base and 1 base, there was a span of 9 bases.

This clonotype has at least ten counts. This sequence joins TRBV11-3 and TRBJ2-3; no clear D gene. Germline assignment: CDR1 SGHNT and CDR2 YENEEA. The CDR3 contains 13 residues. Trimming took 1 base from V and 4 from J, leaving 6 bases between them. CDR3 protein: CASSLGAADTQYF. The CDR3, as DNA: TGTGCCAGCAGCTTAGGGGCGGCAGATACGCAGTATTTT.

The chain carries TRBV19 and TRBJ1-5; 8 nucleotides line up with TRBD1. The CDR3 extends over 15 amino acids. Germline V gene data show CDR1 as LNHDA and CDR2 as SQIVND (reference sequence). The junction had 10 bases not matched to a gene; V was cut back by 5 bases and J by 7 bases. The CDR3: CASSVPGTGGQPQHF. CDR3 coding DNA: TGTGCCAGTAGTGTGCCCGGGACAGGAGGACAGCCCCAGCATTTT.

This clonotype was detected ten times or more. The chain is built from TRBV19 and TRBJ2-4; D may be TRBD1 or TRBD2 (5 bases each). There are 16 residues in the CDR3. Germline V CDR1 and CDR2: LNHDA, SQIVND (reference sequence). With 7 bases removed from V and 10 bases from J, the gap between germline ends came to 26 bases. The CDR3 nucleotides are TGTGCCAGTACCTCCTTCTCTGGTTTTGGGGGTGAGATTCAGTACTTC. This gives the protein CASTSFSGFGGEIQYF.

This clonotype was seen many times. Here the CDR3 DNA reads TGTGCCAGCAGCTTAGAGGGTAGGCTGGGGCAGTACTTC. Amino acids: CASSLEGRLGQYF. J is TRBJ2-7 and V is TRBV11-2; D is unclear. This CDR3 comprises 13 residues. Germline lookup yields CDR1 SGHAT and CDR2 FQNNGV. V was trimmed by 0 bases and J by 9 bases, leaving 12 bases between them.

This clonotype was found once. As DNA, the CDR3 is TGTGCCAGCAGCTTAATGTCGAGGAGTGGCACTGAAGCTTTCTTT. This sequence encodes CASSLMSRSGTEAFF. J is TRBJ1-1 and V is TRBV7-2; no clear D gene. The V end was cut by 2 bases, the J end by 4 bases, with 14 bases between. This CDR3 has 15 amino acids. The V gene's germline CDR1 is SGHTA and CDR2 FQGNSA.

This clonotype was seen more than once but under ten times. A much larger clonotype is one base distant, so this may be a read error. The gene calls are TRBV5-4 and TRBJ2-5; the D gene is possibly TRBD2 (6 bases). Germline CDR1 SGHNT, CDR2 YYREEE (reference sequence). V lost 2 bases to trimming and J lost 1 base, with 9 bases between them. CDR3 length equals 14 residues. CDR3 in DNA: TGTGCCAGCAGCTTCCGGGACTTCCAAGAGACCCAGTACTTC. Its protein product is CASSFRDFQETQYF.

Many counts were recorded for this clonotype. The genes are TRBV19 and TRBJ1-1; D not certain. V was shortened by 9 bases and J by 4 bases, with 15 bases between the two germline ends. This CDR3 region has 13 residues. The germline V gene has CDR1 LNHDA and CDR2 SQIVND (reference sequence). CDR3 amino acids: CASSLDVGTEAFF. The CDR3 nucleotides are TGTGCCAGCAGCTTAGATGTGGGCACTGAAGCTTTCTTT. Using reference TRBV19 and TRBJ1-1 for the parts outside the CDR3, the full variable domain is DGGITQSPKYLFRKEGQNVTLSCEQNLNHDAMYWYRQDPGQGLRLIYYSQIVNDFQKGDIAEGYSVSREKKESFPLTVTSAQKNPTAFYLCASSLDVGTEAFFGQGTRLTVV.

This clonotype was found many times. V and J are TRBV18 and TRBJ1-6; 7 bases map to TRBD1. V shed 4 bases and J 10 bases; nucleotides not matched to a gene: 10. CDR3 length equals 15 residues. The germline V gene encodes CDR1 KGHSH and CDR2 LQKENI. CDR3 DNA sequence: TGTGCCAGCTCACTGGGCACAGGGGCGGGATCACCCCTCCACTTT. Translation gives CASSLGTGAGSPLHF. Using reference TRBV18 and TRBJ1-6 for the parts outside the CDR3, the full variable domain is NAGVMQNPRHLVRRRGQEARLRCSPMKGHSHVYWYRQLPEEGLKFMVYLQKENIIDESGMPKERFSAEFPKEGPSILRIQQVVRGDSAAYFCASSLGTGAGSPLHFGNGTRLTVT.

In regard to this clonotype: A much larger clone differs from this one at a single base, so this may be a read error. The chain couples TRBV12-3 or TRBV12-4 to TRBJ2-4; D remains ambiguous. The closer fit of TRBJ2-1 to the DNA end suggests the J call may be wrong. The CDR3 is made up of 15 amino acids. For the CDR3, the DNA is TGTGCCAGCAGTTTAAGAAGGCCTTGGCAAGAGACCCAGTTCTTC. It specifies CASSLRRPWQETQFF.

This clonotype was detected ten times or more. The CDR3, as DNA: TGTGCCAGCAGTTTACCCGGGGTAGCGGTACGGGGTACCGGGGAGCTGTTTTTT. It specifies CASSLPGVAVRGTGELFF. The chain joins TRBV28 to TRBJ2-2; D possibly corresponds to TRBD2 (6 bases). There are 18 residues in the CDR3. V was cut by 2 bases and J by 5 bases, with 21 bases left in between. The germline V gene has CDR1 MDHEN and CDR2 SYDVKM.

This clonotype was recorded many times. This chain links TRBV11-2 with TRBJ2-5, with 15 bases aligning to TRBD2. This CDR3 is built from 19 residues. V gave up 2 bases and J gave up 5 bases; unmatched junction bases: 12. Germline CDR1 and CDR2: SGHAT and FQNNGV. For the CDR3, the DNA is TGTGCCAGCAGCTTACAGGGACTAGCGGGAGGCGGCCCATCGGAGACCCAGTACTTC. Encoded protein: CASSLQGLAGGGPSETQYF.

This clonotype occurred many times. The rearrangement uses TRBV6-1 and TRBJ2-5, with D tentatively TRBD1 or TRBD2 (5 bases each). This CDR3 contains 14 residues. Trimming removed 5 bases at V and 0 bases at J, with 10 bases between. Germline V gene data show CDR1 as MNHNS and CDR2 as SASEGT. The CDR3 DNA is TGTGCCAGCAGTCTGGGACGGAACCAAGAGACCCAGTACTTC. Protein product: CASSLGRNQETQYF.

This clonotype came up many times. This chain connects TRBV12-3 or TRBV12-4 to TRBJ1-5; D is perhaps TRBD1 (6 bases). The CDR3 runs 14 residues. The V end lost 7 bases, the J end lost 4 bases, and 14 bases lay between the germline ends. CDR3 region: CASTQDRMNQPQHF. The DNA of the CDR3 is TGTGCCAGCACCCAAGACAGGATGAATCAGCCCCAGCATTTT.

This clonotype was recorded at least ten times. In nucleotides, the CDR3 is TGTGCCAGCAGTTACGAGGGAGGGCCTGAAAACATTCAGTACTTC. Translated: CASSYEGGPENIQYF. The chain joins TRBV6-2 or TRBV6-3 to TRBJ2-4, with 7 nucleotides matching TRBD2. In germline, CDR1 is MNHEY, CDR2 SVGEGT. The V and J ends lost 2 bases and 5 bases, in that order; junction bases with no gene match: 6. The CDR3 is 15 amino acids.

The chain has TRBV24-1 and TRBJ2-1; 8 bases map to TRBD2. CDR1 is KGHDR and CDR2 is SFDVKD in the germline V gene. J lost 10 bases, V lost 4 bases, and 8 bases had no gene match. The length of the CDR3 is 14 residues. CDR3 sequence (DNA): TGTGCCACCAGTGAGTCGGGAGGGTCCTGGGAGCAGTTCTTC. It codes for CATSESGGSWEQFF.

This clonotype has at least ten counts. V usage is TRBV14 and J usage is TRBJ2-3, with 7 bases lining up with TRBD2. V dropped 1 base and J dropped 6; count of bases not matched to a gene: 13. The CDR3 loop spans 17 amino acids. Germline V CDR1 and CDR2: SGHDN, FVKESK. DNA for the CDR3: TGTGCCAGCAGCCAAGGGTTACGCGGGAGACCCGGGGATACGCAGTATTTT. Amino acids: CASSQGLRGRPGDTQYF.

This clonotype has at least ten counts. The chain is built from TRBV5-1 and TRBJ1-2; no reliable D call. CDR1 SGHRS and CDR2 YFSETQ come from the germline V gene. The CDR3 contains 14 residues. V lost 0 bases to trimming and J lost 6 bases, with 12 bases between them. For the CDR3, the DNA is TGCGCCAGCAGCTTGGAAGACACTTCCAATGGCTACACCTTC. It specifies CASSLEDTSNGYTF.

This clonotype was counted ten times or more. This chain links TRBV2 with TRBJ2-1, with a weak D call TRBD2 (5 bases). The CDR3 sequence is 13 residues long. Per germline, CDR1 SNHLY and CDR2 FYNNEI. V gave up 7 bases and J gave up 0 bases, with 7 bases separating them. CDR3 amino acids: CASTLASYNEQFF. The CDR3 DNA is TGTGCCAGCACGCTAGCCTCCTACAATGAGCAGTTCTTC.

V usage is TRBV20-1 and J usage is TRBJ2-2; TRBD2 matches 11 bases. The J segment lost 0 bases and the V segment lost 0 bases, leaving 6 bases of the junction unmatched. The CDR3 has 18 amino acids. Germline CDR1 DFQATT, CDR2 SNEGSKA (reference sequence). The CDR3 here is CSARDPGLAEANTGELFF. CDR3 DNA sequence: TGCAGTGCTAGAGATCCGGGACTAGCGGAGGCGAACACCGGGGAGCTGTTTTTT.

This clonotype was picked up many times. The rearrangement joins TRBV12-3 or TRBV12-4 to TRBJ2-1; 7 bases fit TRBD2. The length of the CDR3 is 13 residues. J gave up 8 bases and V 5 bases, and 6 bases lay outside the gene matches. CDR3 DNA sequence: TGTGCCAGCAGTGCCGGTGCGGGAGATGAGCAGTTCTTC. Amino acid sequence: CASSAGAGDEQFF.

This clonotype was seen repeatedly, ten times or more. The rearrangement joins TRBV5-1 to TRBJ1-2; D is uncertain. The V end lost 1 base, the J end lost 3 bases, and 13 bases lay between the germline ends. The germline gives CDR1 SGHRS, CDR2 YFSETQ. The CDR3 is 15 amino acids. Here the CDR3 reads CASSLMPGSDYGYTF. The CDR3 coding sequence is TGCGCCAGCAGCTTGATGCCGGGATCTGACTATGGCTACACCTTC.

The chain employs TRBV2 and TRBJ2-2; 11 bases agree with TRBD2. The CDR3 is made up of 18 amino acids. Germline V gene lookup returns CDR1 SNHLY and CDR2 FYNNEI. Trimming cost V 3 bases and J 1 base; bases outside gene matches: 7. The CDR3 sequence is CASSDSGTSGVNTGELFF. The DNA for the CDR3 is TGTGCCAGCAGTGATTCCGGGACTAGCGGCGTGAACACCGGGGAGCTGTTTTTT.

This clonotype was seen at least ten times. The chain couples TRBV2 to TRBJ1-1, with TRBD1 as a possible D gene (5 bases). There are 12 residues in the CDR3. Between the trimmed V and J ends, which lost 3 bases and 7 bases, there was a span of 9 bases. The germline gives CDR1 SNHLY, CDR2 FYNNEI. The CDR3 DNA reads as TGTGCCAGCAGTGAGGGGCGGGATGAAGCTTTCTTT. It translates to CASSEGRDEAFF.